This entry describes one TCR beta chain. The sample holds a few counts of this clone. Its antigen is currently not known. The sample holds no much larger clone one base away, and base qualities are not on file. The method was the immunoSEQ multiplex PCR assay. For the multiplex PCR, a mixture combining 60 forward primers for TCR Vbeta segments and 13 reverse primers for TCR Jbeta segments was used. A multiplex PCR assay on genomic DNA amplified the CDR3 region of rearranged TCR beta genes. Amplified TCR beta libraries were sequenced as 87-base-pair reads on the Illumina HiSeq System. On the study's bioinformatics: Across the 670 or so repertoires, a later analysis counted some 81 million unique TCR beta chains, roughly 11 million of which were shared by at least two donors. A nearest-neighbor algorithm error-corrected the raw reads and collapsed the reads into unique sequences, merging closely related sequences to remove PCR and sequencing errors. CDR3 sequences were aligned to IMGT reference sequences to assign V, D and J gene segments. For a sequence to be retained, a match of at least six nucleotides to both a V gene segment and a J gene segment was required. Rearrangements were classified as productive when the CDR3 lacked stop codons and remained in frame with V and J, and all other rearrangements were classified as non-productive. CDR3 was defined by IMGT convention, running from the second conserved V-encoded cysteine to the conserved J-encoded phenylalanine. In an earlier analysis of approximately 500 of the donors, sequences lacking an unambiguous match to a single V gene segment were excluded. In an earlier analysis of a few hundred of the donors, V segments were called functional above 56.7% productive rearrangements and were called segregating when the between-donor standard deviation exceeded 5%. A statistical classification framework was built to diagnose cytomegalovirus status from the catalog of TCR beta chain sequences. In a later analysis, V and J genes were assigned by comparing TCR nucleotide sequences against IMGT/GENE-DB human TR gene sequences. The TCRdist pipeline was used in a later analysis to assign CDR3 sequences and most-parsimonious VDJ recombination scenarios. In a later analysis, each TCR beta chain was defined by its CDR3 amino acid sequence together with its V-gene family, and reads without a unique V-gene family were excluded. As a way to deal with suspected cross-contamination and a sequencing artifact, a later analysis dropped over 550 nucleotide sequences that were highly shared and had low generation probability. In a later analysis, a clonal expansion index was calculated for each public chain from normalized within-repertoire ranks of inferred template counts. A later analysis computed generation probabilities with a VDJ recombination model fitted to out-of-frame rearrangements, and checked the results against IGoR. In a later analysis, hypergeometric tests were used to score TCR-TCR, TCR-HLA and TCR-CMV co-occurrence, with a repertoire-size bias correction applied to TCR pairs. A later analysis estimated false discovery rates by permuting HLA or CMV assignments 20 times. In a later analysis, co-occurring TCRs were grouped with DBSCAN, and TCRdist sequence similarity was added when clustering was performed within HLA-allele-positive subsets. Repertoires with fewer than 30,000 or more than 120,000 public chains were left out of co-occurrence clustering, as were four to six repertoires with anomalous nucleotide sharing. TCRdb's version of the immuneACCESS table is confined to in-frame rearrangements and falls short of the full clone set. An unresolved V gene accounts for under half of the shortfall where checked; the remainder is of unknown origin. V and J calls and clone size are those listed in that table; D and trimming were worked out from the DNA. The sample records fewer than 150,000 clones, over 50% of which are singletons. The ten most abundant clones make up approximately 1.7% of the sample.

This entry belongs to a study of cytomegalovirus exposure and HLA in healthy donors (TCRdb year 2017). Describing the broader study: According to an earlier analysis of around 600 of the donors, 150 million to 200 million T cells yielded some 120 million unique TCR beta sequences and 276 Gb of sequence data. An early release covering around 630 HLA-typed donors comprised 300 to 350 gigabases of sequencing data and some 79 million unique TCR sequences. The genetic ancestry cluster associated with self-reported Caucasian donors included 65% to 90% of the approximately 410 genotyped donors. The study was designed to test whether signatures of past pathogen exposure could be identified by cataloging public T cell receptors. Using immunosequencing, the study profiled T cell repertoires from 666 subjects and related those repertoires to cytomegalovirus serostatus. A separate validation cohort of 100 to 150 different subjects was used in addition to the 666-subject first cohort. To predict cytomegalovirus infection status, the study brought together high-throughput TCR immunosequencing, statistical association of individual TCRs with disease status, and machine learning. A later analysis re-analyzed previously published TCR beta repertoires from about 730 donors and added high-resolution HLA genotyping to study TCR occurrence patterns. In the later analysis, no new phenotypic data were used to find candidate immune exposures; instead, reliance was placed on TCR beta sequences and their occurrence across donors. To decide whether each TCR beta V gene segment behaved as functional or pseudogenic, an earlier analysis of approximately 620 of the donors relied on high-throughput TCR beta sequencing. Donor age, sex, ethnicity and CMV serostatus were compiled alongside the repertoire data. In a later genetic analysis, genome-wide SNP genotypes for about 55% of the roughly 700 donors were used, and that subset was treated as a discovery cohort. Every repertoire in the discovery cohort had been generated on one and the same sequencing platform. Class I and class II HLA loci were covered by the typing at four-digit resolution. Typing coverage differed by locus: A, B, C, DRB1 and DQB1 were typed in about 629-640 donors, DQA1 in about 510, DPA1 in approximately 610, and DPB1 in roughly 450. A few DR-DQ haplotypes were treated as single units for association and clustering because of strong linkage in the cohort. On average, around 240,000 unique TCR beta nucleotide sequences were sequenced per donor among some 420 genotyped donors of the cohort, with about 19% of those sequences being non-productive. Points the paper makes about the study in general: In vitro tests confirmed that three of the cytomegalovirus-associated TCR beta chains recognize cytomegalovirus antigens. This cohort had only TCR beta chains sequenced, and the lack of alpha or paired-chain data limited which features could be detected. A cluster of highly shared sequence variants was judged likely to represent a technical artifact of the sequencing pipeline. A later analysis found that TCR association rates varied across HLA loci, with DRB1 alleles showing the most associated TCRs and HLA-C alleles the fewest. The presence/absence analyses assumed that sequencing depth was roughly uniform across donors, and that assumption may not be true. A further reported finding was that TCR beta sequences accurately predicted the HLA-A and HLA-B alleles for most subjects in the first cohort. The classifier was reported to diagnose cytomegalovirus status with high specificity and sensitivity in both the original and validation cohorts. According to a later analysis, most CMV-associated TCR beta chains appeared to be HLA-restricted, and the HLA associations seemed to be driven largely by CMV exposure. According to a later genetic analysis, donors in an Asian-associated ancestry cluster had fewer N-insertions in productive TCRs than the roughly 700-donor mean. V-gene and J-gene trimming of TCR beta chains was associated with a missense DCLRE1C variant in a later genetic analysis, and the association was replicated in an independent cohort. According to a later analysis, parvovirus B19, influenza, CMV and Epstein-Barr virus appeared linked to several top co-occurrence clusters. Broadly in line with IMGT annotations, most TCR beta V segments showed up in productive rearrangements about 87% or about 30% of the time in an earlier analysis of a few hundred of the donors. Most TCR sequences were observed very rarely across donors, whereas some public TCRs were present in many individuals. Specific HLA alleles were associated with over 15,000 TCR beta sequences at a false discovery rate of 0.05 in a later analysis. Because counts were too low, about 15 rarely observed V segments, including chromosome 9 orphons, were left out of the earlier analysis of some 640 of the donors. Because some donors lacked HLA typing at each locus, the association tests relied only on the typed subset. In the study, approximately 160 TCR beta chains were listed as associated with cytomegalovirus. Correlated functional status among segregating V segments might be attributable to linkage disequilibrium, but an unknown experimental factor could not be ruled out. When HLA alleles, especially DR and DQ, strongly co-occurred, TCR associations were difficult to assign to individual alleles. CMV serostatus was the only immune exposure information available for the cohort. Compared with equally common non-associated chains, HLA-associated TCR beta chains in a later analysis were more clonally expanded and had lower generation probabilities. It was suggested by the authors that the approach could potentially be generalized to other disease states and immunological phenotypes.

The cohort was made up of 666 healthy bone marrow donors. All cohort members were sampled while nominally healthy, although unrecorded immune exposures were likely present. Of the approximately 700 cohort members, almost 300 had positive CMV serostatus and 350 to 400 had negative CMV serostatus, and CMV serostatus was not recorded for the donor. Each donor provided a peripheral blood sample, and peripheral blood mononuclear cells were used for TCR beta sequencing. Genomic DNA extraction from the blood cell samples was performed with the Qiagen DNeasy Blood Extraction Kit. The sequenced sample was PBMCs. The TCR originated in a human donor in good health.

The DNA sequence follows: TGTGCCAGCAGTTACGAATCAGGTTTCACTGAAGCTTTCTTT. Protein translation: CASSYESGFTEAFF. In this chain, TRBV6-5 is recombined with TRBJ1-1; no confident D gene assignment can be made. V is shortened by 2 bases, J by 4 bases, and the region joining them spans 11 bases. Taken from the germline V gene, the CDR1 and CDR2 loops are MNHEY and SVGAGI. The CDR3 runs 14 residues from the cysteine to the phenylalanine. Only the CDR3 part of the read is kept: 42 bases, read in frame from the first base.